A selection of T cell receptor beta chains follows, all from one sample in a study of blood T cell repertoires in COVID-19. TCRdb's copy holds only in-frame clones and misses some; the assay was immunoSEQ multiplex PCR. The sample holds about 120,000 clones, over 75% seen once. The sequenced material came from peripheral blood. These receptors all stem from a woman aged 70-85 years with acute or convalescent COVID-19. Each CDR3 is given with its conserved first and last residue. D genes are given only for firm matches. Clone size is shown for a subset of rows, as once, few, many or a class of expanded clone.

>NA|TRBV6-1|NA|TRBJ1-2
CASSDRQAPGYTF
TGTGCCAGCAGTGACCGACAGGCGCCGGGCTACACCTTC
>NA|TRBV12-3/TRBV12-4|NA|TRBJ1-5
CASSFGGDQPQHF
TGTGCCAGCAGTTTTGGAGGGGATCAGCCCCAGCATTTT
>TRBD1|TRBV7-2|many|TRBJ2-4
CASSLGSGQGAPGNIQYF
TGTGCCAGCAGCTTAGGGTCGGGACAGGGGGCGCCTGGAAACATTCAGTACTTC
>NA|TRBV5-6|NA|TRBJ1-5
CASSRRGWSQPQHF
TGTGCCAGCAGCAGACGGGGTTGGAGTCAGCCCCAGCATTTT
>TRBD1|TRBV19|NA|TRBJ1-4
CASAVTGAVEKLFF
TGTGCCAGCGCCGTGACAGGGGCGGTTGAAAAACTGTTTTTT
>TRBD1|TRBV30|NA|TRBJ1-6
CAWQTGDLNSPLHF
TGTGCCTGGCAGACAGGGGACCTTAATTCACCCCTCCACTTT
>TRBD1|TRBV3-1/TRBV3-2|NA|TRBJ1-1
CASSQVRGRTEAFF
TGTGCCAGCAGCCAAGTCAGGGGGAGAACTGAAGCTTTCTTT
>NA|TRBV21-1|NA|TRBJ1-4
CASSKARANEKLFF
TGTGCCAGCAGCAAAGCGAGGGCTAATGAAAAACTGTTTTTT
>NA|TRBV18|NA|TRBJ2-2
CASSPVGDVGTGELFF
TGTGCCAGCTCACCAGTCGGGGATGTAGGCACCGGGGAGCTGTTTTTT
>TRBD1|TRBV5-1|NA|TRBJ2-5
CASSPGTDVETQYF
TGCGCCAGCAGCCCTGGGACAGACGTAGAGACCCAGTACTTC
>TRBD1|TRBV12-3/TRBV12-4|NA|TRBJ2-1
CASSNRGIHEQFF
TGTGCCAGCAGTAACAGGGGAATCCATGAGCAGTTCTTC
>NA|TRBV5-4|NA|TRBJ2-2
CASSLRGARTGELFF
TGTGCCAGCAGCTTGCGGGGGGCCCGGACCGGGGAGCTGTTTTTT
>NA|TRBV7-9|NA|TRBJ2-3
CASTWTKISTDTQYF
TGTGCCAGCACCTGGACAAAGATTAGCACAGATACGCAGTATTTT